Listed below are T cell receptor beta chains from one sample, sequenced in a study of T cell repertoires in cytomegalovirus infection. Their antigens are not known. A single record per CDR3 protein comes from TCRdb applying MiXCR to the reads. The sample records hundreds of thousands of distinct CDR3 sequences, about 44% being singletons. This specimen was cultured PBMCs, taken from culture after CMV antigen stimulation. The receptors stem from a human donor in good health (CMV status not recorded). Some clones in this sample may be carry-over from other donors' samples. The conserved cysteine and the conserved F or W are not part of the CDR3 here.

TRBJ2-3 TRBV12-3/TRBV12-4 ASSSLAGVSTDTQY
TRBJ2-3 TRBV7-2 ASSLVGGADTQY
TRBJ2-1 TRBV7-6 ASSLAPGVEDEQF
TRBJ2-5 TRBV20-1 SARFARQGGRETQY
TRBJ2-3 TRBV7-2 ASSYWTSGATDTQY
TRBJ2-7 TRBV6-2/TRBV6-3 ASSPRDRRY
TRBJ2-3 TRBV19 ASSTIRTSGSTDTQY
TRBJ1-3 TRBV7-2 ASSLGYRGSGNTIY
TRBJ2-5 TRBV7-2 ASSPRTSGAPGETQY
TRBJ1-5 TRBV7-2 ASSLVSQPQH
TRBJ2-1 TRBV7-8 ASSRDRGREQF
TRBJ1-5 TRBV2 ASRGGGGFNQPQH
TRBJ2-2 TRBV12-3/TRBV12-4 ASSLVGLVGELF
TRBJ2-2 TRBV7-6 ASSLAGQPGELF
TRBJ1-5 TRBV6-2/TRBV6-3 ASSYDRVRAQPQH
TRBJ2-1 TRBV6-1 ASRGRGGTSYNEQF
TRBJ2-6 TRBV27 ASSLSPSGANVLT
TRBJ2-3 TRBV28 ASSLTPLAGSTDTQY
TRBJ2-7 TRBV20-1 RCMMANYEQY
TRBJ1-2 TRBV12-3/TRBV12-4 ASSFPGGGFTYGYT
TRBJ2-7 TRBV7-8 ASRPVGAPGVYEQY
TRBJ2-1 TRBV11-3 ASSLDPTGDEQF
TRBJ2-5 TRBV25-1 ASAGAYPQETQY
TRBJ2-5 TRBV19 ASSTAGTQETQY
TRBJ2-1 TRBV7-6 ASSLTPSNNEQF
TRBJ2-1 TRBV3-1 ASSQGPTLVINEQF
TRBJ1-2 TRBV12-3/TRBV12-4 ASSSGEGYT
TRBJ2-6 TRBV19 ASSAGSGANVLT
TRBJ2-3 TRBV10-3 ATSSNADTQY